A single sample gave rise to the 5 T cell receptor beta chains below, sequenced in a study of breast tumors, draining lymph nodes, adjacent tissues (TCRdb year 2016). Lymph node samples were obtained from the axillary draining lymph nodes of breast cancer patients. The library was produced with multiplex PCR. These reads were obtained on an Illumina HiSeq 2000. TCRdb reran the public reads through fastp at Q25 and MiXCR, keeping productive beta chains. When rows share a CDR3 protein, they turn into one entry using the most common DNA and genes. This sample is represented by around 150,000 distinct CDR3 sequences; 20% to 25% of them were singletons. About 2.6% of the sample goes to the ten largest clones. The sample comprised axillary lymph node tissue. These receptors were taken from a female donor with breast cancer. Some clones in this sample may be carry-over from other donors' samples.

This clonotype showed up just a few times. One base away lies a much larger clone, so this may be a sequencing read error. J is TRBJ2-7 and V is TRBV6-4, with D tentatively TRBD1 or TRBD2 (7 bases each). CDR1 and CDR2 from the germline V gene are MRHNA and SNTAGT. Trimming left V 4 bases short and J 3 bases short, with 19 bases between. This CDR3 is built from 16 residues. CDR3 sequence: CASSVKAGGAVYEQYF. CDR3 DNA sequence: TGTGCCAGCAGTGTAAAAGCAGGGGGGGCCGTCTACGAGCAGTACTTC.

The sample holds a few counts of this clonotype. The J gene is TRBJ2-2, the V gene TRBV30; 8 nucleotides match TRBD1. The CDR3 is 13 amino acids. The junction had 0 bases not matched to a gene; V was cut back by 5 bases and J by 1 base. Germline V gives CDR1 GTSNPN, CDR2 SVGIG (reference sequence). The CDR3, as DNA: TGTGCCTGGGGACAGGGGAACACCGGGGAGCTGTTTTTT. It codes for CAWGQGNTGELFF.

Notes on this clonotype: Being one base from a much bigger clone, this may be a read error. The chain has TRBV7-2 and TRBJ2-2, with a possible D match to TRBD1 (6 bases). The germline CDR1 and CDR2 sequences are SGHTA and FQGNSA. The length of the CDR3 is 15 residues. This chain's CDR3 is CASRPQGLNTGELLF. The DNA for the CDR3 is TGTGCCAGTCGACCACAGGGCCTGAACACCGGGGAGCTGCTTTTT.

As regards this clonotype: Since a much larger clone is just one base distant, this may be a read error. The chain combines TRBV15 with TRBJ1-2, with TRBD1 matching over 7 bases. CDR1 and CDR2 (germline): LNHNV, YYDKDF (reference sequence). This CDR3 region has 12 residues. The CDR3, as DNA: TGTGCCGCCAGCCAGGGGGGCTATGGCTACACCTTC. It codes for CAASQGGYGYTF.

This clonotype was detected many times. The chain joins TRBV24-1 to TRBJ2-2; 12 bases fit TRBD2. CDR1 is KGHDR and CDR2 is SFDVKD in the germline V gene. J was trimmed by 5 bases and V by 5 bases; bases with no gene match: 11. CDR3 length equals 18 residues. Here the CDR3 reads CATSGSASGRAGTGELFF. The CDR3 nucleotides are TGTGCCACCAGTGGGTCAGCTAGCGGGAGGGCCGGGACCGGGGAGCTGTTTTTT.